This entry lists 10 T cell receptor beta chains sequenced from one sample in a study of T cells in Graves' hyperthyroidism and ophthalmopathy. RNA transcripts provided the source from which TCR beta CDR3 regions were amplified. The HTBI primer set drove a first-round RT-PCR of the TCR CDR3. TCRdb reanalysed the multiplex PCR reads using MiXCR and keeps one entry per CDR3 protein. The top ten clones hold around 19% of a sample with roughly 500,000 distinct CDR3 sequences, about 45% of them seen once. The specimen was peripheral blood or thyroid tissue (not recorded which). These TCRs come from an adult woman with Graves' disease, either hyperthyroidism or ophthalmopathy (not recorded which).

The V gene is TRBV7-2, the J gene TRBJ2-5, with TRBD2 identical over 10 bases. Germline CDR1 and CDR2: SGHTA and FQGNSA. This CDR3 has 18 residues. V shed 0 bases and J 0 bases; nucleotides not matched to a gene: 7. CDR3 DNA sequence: TGTGCCAGCAGCTTAGCGCGAACTAGCGGGACGTACCAAGAGACCCAGTACTTC. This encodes CASSLARTSGTYQETQYF.

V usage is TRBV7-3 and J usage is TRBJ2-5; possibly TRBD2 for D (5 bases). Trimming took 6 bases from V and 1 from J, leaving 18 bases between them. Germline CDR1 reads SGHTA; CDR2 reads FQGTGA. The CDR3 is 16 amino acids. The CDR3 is CASSPRWASIQETQYF. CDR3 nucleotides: TGTGCCAGCAGTCCTCGGTGGGCTAGCATCCAAGAGACCCAGTACTTC.

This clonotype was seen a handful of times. The chain's CDR3 is CASSAAGIRHNSPLHF. Here the CDR3 DNA reads TGTGCCAGCAGCGCGGCAGGGATCAGACATAATTCACCCCTCCACTTT. This chain uses TRBV5-4 with TRBJ1-6; possibly TRBD1 for D (5 bases). The CDR3 sequence is 16 residues long. Trimming left V 4 bases short and J 5 bases short, with 16 bases between. From germline, CDR1 is SGHNT and CDR2 YYREEE (reference sequence).

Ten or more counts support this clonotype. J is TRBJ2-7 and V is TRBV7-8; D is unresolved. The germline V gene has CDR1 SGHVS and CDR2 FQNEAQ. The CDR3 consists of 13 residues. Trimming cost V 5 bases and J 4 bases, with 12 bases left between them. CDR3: CASSTDRAYEQYF. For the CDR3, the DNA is TGTGCCAGCAGCACTGACCGGGCATACGAGCAGTACTTC.

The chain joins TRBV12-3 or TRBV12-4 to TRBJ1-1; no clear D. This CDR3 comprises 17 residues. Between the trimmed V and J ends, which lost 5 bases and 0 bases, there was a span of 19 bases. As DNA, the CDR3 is TGTGCCAGCAGTCCGCTAACCGTCCCCGTGATGAACACTGAAGCTTTCTTT. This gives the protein CASSPLTVPVMNTEAFF.

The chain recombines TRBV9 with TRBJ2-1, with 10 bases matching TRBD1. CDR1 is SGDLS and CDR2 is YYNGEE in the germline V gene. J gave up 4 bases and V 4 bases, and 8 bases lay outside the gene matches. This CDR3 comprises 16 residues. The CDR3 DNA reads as TGTGCCAGCAGCCCGTCGACAGGGGGCCGATACAATGAGCAGTTCTTC. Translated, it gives CASSPSTGGRYNEQFF.

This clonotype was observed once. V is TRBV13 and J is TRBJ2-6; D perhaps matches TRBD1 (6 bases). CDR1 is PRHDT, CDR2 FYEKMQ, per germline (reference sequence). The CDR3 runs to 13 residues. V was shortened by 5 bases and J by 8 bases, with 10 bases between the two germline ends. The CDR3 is CASSLTGTNVLTF. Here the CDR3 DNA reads TGTGCCAGCAGCCTCACAGGGACCAACGTCCTGACTTTC.

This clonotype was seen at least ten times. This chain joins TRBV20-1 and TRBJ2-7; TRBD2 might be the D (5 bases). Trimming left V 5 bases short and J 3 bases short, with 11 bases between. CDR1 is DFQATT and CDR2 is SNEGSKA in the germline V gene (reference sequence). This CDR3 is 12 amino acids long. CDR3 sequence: CSADQEVYEQYF. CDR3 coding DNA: TGCAGTGCTGACCAGGAGGTCTACGAGCAGTACTTC.

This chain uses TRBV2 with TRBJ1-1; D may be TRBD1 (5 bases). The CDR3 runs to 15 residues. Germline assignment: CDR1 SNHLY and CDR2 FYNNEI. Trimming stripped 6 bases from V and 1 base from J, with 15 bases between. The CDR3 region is CASSGLRQPNTEAFF. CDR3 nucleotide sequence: TGTGCCAGCAGCGGGTTACGACAGCCGAACACTGAAGCTTTCTTT.

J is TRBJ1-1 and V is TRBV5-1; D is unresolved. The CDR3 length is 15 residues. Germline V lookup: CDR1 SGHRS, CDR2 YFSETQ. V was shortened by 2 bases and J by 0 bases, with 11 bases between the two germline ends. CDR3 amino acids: CASSLPWAVNTEAFF. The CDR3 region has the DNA TGCGCCAGCAGCTTACCCTGGGCGGTGAACACTGAAGCTTTCTTT.